This TCR beta chain came from a study of neoadjuvant anti-PD-1 for oral cavity cancer. Study in general: Most patients had three to four biweekly doses of 3 mg/kg nivolumab before resection. The study, taken as a whole, reports: Each response group had just a few patients in TCR analyses.

Blood libraries mostly used approximately 450 ng genomic DNA, six replicates each. Sequenced by immunoSEQ multiplex PCR; TCRdb stores in-frame clones only, minus some. This repertoire shows some 14,000 clones, more than 65% found once; its top ten account for under 2.5%. Indicated time point: after neoadjuvant nivolumab, at surgical resection. PBMCs were not maintained or expanded in culture before analysis. With respect to this clone: Antigen: not known.

The V gene's germline CDR1 is SGHRS and CDR2 YFSETQ. The ends were cut back, 0 bases at V and 5 bases at J, with 15 bases in the middle. The CDR3 has 16 residues. The origin of this receptor is a person aged 40-85 years with oral cavity squamous cell carcinoma. The chain has TRBV5-1 and TRBJ1-5, with D tentatively TRBD1 (5 bases). Sequenced material: PBMCs, taken after nivolumab (anti-PD-1) treatment. DNA for the CDR3: TGCGCCAGCAGCTTGGGTTTCGGCAGGGACTATCAGCCCCAGCATTTT. Translation gives CASSLGFGRDYQPQHF.